This T cell receptor (beta chain) was identified during a study of blood T cell repertoires in COVID-19 (dated by TCRdb to 2019 to 2021). For context, the study as a whole: Samples covering the acute and convalescent phases of COVID-19 were provided by collaborators in the United States, Italy and Spain. Sample metadata almost always included a de-identified subject ID, COVID-19 status, age in years and sex. The samples were drawn from two sources: the first 160 participants of the ongoing ImmuneRACE study, and 1,200 or so subjects contributed by 6 global collaborators. Deeply sampled blood TCRbeta repertoires from subjects exposed to, actively infected with, or recovered from COVID-19 were included in the dataset. The repertoires were released in a freely available public database intended as a resource for research on the immune response to SARS-CoV-2. Where available, HLA class I and class II types were obtained from metadata supplied by the sample provider rather than from assay-based typing. The material from the prospective study consisted of cDNA or gDNA derived from T cells, B-cell-depleted T cells, or PBMCs.

Collaborating institutions collected whole blood in K2EDTA tubes following their own protocols. For TCRbeta analysis, collaborators shipped samples in one of three forms: frozen whole blood, isolated PBMCs, or DNA extracted from either of those sample types. TCRbeta CDR3 regions were amplified from genomic DNA by means of the immunoSEQ Assay, a bias-controlled multiplex PCR. The paper's processing steps were these. Nucleated cell counts per sample were estimated from amplification of reference gene primers within the assay. To quantify the absolute abundance of each unique TCRbeta CDR3 rearrangement, sequence reads were collapsed and filtered. For each sample, productive Simpson clonality was calculated as the square root of Simpson's diversity index over productive rearrangements. TCRdb obtained this table from immuneACCESS and retained in-frame rearrangements with V and J assigned. These tables miss some clones; where compared with another copy, unresolved V genes account for less than half of the shortfall, and the remainder is unexplained. The DNA was the basis for D and trimming; V, J and clone size are from that table. This sample gives some 49,000 clones in total; around 92% of them show up just once. The leading ten clones occupy around 6.5% of the sample.

The germline V gene sets CDR1 to SGHTA and CDR2 to FQGNSA. Its CDR3 holds 19 amino acids, cysteine through phenylalanine. Solely the CDR3 DNA is kept, with 57 bases framed from the first base. V is cut back by 0 bases and J by 2 bases, with 11 bases in the junction unmatched. Overall study outcomes, separate from this receptor: How much clinical and demographic metadata was included differed by source and by participant, and the metadata was provided uncurated.

Of note for this clone: Which antigen it targets is not known. Base-call qualities are not available, and no considerably larger clone is one nucleotide away.

This chain is built from TRBV7-2 and TRBJ2-5; 11 central nucleotides agree with TRBD2. This TCR came from a man between 45 and 60 years old with active COVID-19. Sequencing input: peripheral blood. The CDR3 in this case is CASSLALRASGRLQETQYF. The DNA sequence is given as TGTGCCAGCAGCTTAGCGCTCCGGGCTAGCGGGAGGTTACAAGAGACCCAGTACTTC.